Following are 5 T cell receptor beta chains from one sample sequenced in a study of blood T cells in healthy people across ages (dated by TCRdb to between 2014 and 2017). The library relied on 5' RACE. Instrument on record: Illumina HiSeq 2500. The second PCR ran for roughly 7 to 11 cycles and used a J-beta primer mix along with a sample-barcoded 5' primer. The public reads were reprocessed in TCRdb via fastp at Q25 and MiXCR, keeping in-frame beta chains. Each entry is one CDR3 protein sequence, shown with its most common DNA and genes. The sample data list roughly 1.5 million distinct CDR3 sequences, and approximately 42% of these were observed just once. The ten largest account for about 4.1% of the sample. The sample taken for sequencing was blood. Source of these receptors: a woman in her late teens or twenties in good health.

Comment on this clonotype: A much larger clone lies a single base off, so this may be a read error. V gene TRBV29-1 combines with J gene TRBJ2-1; D is unclear. Trimming took 3 bases from V and 10 from J, leaving 7 bases between them. The germline V gene has CDR1 SQVTM and CDR2 ANQGSEA. The CDR3 loop spans 10 amino acids. CDR3 in amino acids: CSVDLGEQFF. CDR3 DNA: TGCAGCGTTGATCTGGGGGAGCAGTTCTTC.

The chain employs TRBV29-1 and TRBJ1-2; D is perhaps TRBD1 (5 bases). V was cut by 5 bases and J by 3 bases, with 13 bases left in between. Germline CDR1 SQVTM, CDR2 ANQGSEA. The length of the CDR3 is 13 residues. CDR3 DNA sequence: TGCAGCGTTTATAAACAGGCCCACTATGGCTACACCTTC. The encoded protein is CSVYKQAHYGYTF.

The table lists this clonotype with many counts. V usage is TRBV6-2 or TRBV6-3 and J usage is TRBJ2-1; D ambiguous. The CDR3 runs 11 residues. V lost 7 bases to trimming and J lost 4 bases, with 5 bases between them. Per germline, CDR1 MNHEY and CDR2 SVGEGT. For the CDR3, the DNA is TGTGCCAGCAATAGGTACAATGAGCAGTTCTTC. It codes for CASNRYNEQFF.

The chain combines TRBV5-1 with TRBJ2-3; D not certain. V was cut by 4 bases and J by 3 bases, with 12 bases left in between. Germline V gene data show CDR1 as SGHRS and CDR2 as YFSETQ. The CDR3 sequence is 14 residues long. CDR3 in DNA: TGCGCCAGCAGCCCTACGAAGGGTACAGATACGCAGTATTTT. Residues: CASSPTKGTDTQYF.

The CDR3 sequence is CAISEFSAGTDNEQYF. The CDR3 DNA is TGTGCCATCAGTGAGTTCTCCGCCGGGACAGACAATGAGCAGTACTTC. V usage is TRBV10-3 and J usage is TRBJ2-5; 7 bases are a match to TRBD1. This CDR3 region has 16 residues. Trimming at V came to 1 base and at J to 11 bases, leaving 16 bases not matched to a gene. Per the germline V gene, CDR1 is ENHRY and CDR2 is SYGVKD.